Below are 25 T cell receptor beta chains sequenced from a single sample in a study of blood T cell repertoires in COVID-19. Sequencing was performed with immunoSEQ multiplex PCR; in TCRdb, only in-frame clones are kept and a portion is missing. This table holds around 60,000 clones, around 89% found once. Input material: peripheral blood. Receptors originate from a man between 60 and 75 years old with active COVID-19.

This clone appeared a few times. The chain couples TRBV4-3 to TRBJ1-6; unclear D gene. Trimming took off 0 bases at V and 8 bases at J, with 5 bases between the two ends. The germline gives CDR1 LGHNA, CDR2 YSLEER. The CDR3 has 13 residues. The CDR3 coding sequence is TGCGCCAGCAGCCAAGAGAGCGATTCACCCCTCCACTTT. It yields the protein CASSQESDSPLHF.

V usage is TRBV28 and J usage is TRBJ1-5; D uncertain. This CDR3 is 14 amino acids long. Per the germline V gene, CDR1 is MDHEN and CDR2 is SYDVKM. Trimming left V 6 bases short and J 4 bases short, with 13 bases between. The CDR3 here is CASSLGQLNQPQHF. Here the CDR3 DNA reads TGTGCCAGCAGCCTGGGCCAACTGAATCAGCCCCAGCATTTT.

The chain couples TRBV24-1 to TRBJ2-5; 9 nucleotides match TRBD2. The V and J ends lost 9 bases and 2 bases, in that order; junction bases with no gene match: 3. Germline V gives CDR1 KGHDR, CDR2 SFDVKD. There are 13 residues in the CDR3. CDR3 region: CATRAGGQETQYF. The CDR3 nucleotides read TGTGCCACCCGGGCGGGAGGGCAAGAGACCCAGTACTTC.

This clone was observed a single time. The V and J genes are TRBV30 and TRBJ1-6; a possible D gene is TRBD1 (5 bases). There are 15 residues in the CDR3. Germline lookup yields CDR1 GTSNPN and CDR2 SVGIG (reference sequence). V shed 5 bases and J shed 0 bases, with 11 bases lying between them. This CDR3 is CAWERQSSYNSPLHF. CDR3 sequence (DNA): TGTGCCTGGGAGAGACAGAGCTCCTATAATTCACCCCTCCACTTT.

V usage is TRBV30 and J usage is TRBJ2-1; D ambiguous. The germline CDR1 and CDR2 sequences are GTSNPN and SVGIG (reference sequence). Trimming took off 2 bases at V and 9 bases at J, with 8 bases between the two ends. The CDR3 covers 11 residues. The CDR3 here is CAWSRSREQFF. The CDR3 region has the DNA TGTGCCTGGAGTCGGAGCCGTGAGCAGTTCTTC.

The chain recombines TRBV5-1 with TRBJ2-1; D is ambiguous. Germline V gene data show CDR1 as SGHRS and CDR2 as YFSETQ. V lost 1 base and J lost 8, with 10 bases in between. The CDR3 contains 13 residues. The CDR3 nucleotides are TGCGCCAGCAGCTTGCCAGGTTGGGATGAGCAGTTCTTC. Amino acids: CASSLPGWDEQFF. Full variable domain (rest looked up from reference TRBV5-1 and TRBJ2-1): KAGVTQTPRYLIKTRGQQVTLSCSPISGHRSVSWYQQTPGQGLQFLFEYFSETQRNKGNFPGRFSGRQFSNSRSEMNVSTLELGDSALYLCASSLPGWDEQFFGPGTRLTVL.

The chain couples TRBV7-9 to TRBJ1-1; 9 nucleotides agree with TRBD1. The germline V gene has CDR1 SEHNR and CDR2 FQNEAQ (reference sequence). This CDR3 region has 15 residues. V was clipped by 4 bases and J by 5 bases; unmatched bases: 8. CDR3 residues: CASSSSGTGLTEAFF. The CDR3 DNA follows: TGTGCCAGCAGCTCGTCGGGGACAGGGCTAACTGAAGCTTTCTTT.

This clone was observed at least ten times. The chain couples TRBV30 to TRBJ1-5; TRBD1 matches 8 bases. This CDR3 has 14 amino acids. V lost 1 base and J lost 6; bases outside the gene matches: 5. Germline CDR1 GTSNPN, CDR2 SVGIG (reference sequence). The CDR3 here is CAWSEPGQGQPQHF. The CDR3 DNA sequence: TGTGCCTGGAGTGAACCCGGACAGGGTCAGCCCCAGCATTTT.

The V and J genes are TRBV6-2 or TRBV6-3 and TRBJ1-5, with D possibly TRBD1 on 6 matching bases. The CDR3 runs 15 residues. Per the germline V gene, CDR1 is MNHEY and CDR2 is SVGEGT. V was cut by 0 bases and J by 8 bases, with 14 bases left in between. The CDR3 sequence: CASSYSGGAWEPQHF. In DNA form, the CDR3 reads TGTGCCAGCAGTTACTCGGGGGGGGCGTGGGAGCCCCAGCATTTT.

The gene calls are TRBV6-5 and TRBJ2-5, with no clear D. This CDR3 is 10 amino acids long. The ends were cut back, 10 bases at V and 4 bases at J, with 7 bases in the middle. The germline V gene encodes CDR1 MNHEY and CDR2 SVGAGI. CDR3 protein: CATGVETQYF. The CDR3 DNA is TGTGCCACAGGCGTAGAGACCCAGTACTTC.

The J gene is TRBJ1-4, the V gene TRBV5-1; TRBD1 agrees at 7 bases. Germline CDR1 and CDR2: SGHRS and YFSETQ. After removal of 4 bases from V and 4 bases from J, the junction contained 7 bases not matched to a gene. The CDR3 runs 15 residues. CDR3 in amino acids: CASSPGQRLNEKLFF. CDR3 bases: TGCGCCAGCAGCCCGGGACAGCGACTTAATGAAAAACTGTTTTTT.

This clone has just one count. This rearrangement joins TRBV6-5 to TRBJ1-2; D uncertain. Germline CDR1 MNHEY, CDR2 SVGAGI. With 0 bases removed from V and 5 bases from J, the gap between germline ends came to 10 bases. The length of the CDR3 is 14 residues. Written as DNA, the CDR3 is TGTGCCAGCAGTTACTCGAACGGACTTTATGGCTACACCTTC. Encoded protein: CASSYSNGLYGYTF.

V gene TRBV9 combines with J gene TRBJ2-7; 8 positions match TRBD1. V lost 0 bases, J lost 6 bases, and 2 bases stayed unmatched. Germline lookup yields CDR1 SGDLS and CDR2 YYNGEE. The CDR3 covers 13 residues. The CDR3: CASSVDGTGEQYF. CDR3 DNA: TGTGCCAGCAGCGTAGACGGGACAGGCGAGCAGTACTTC.

The chain uses TRBV7-9 and TRBJ2-7; 12 bases are shared with TRBD1. Germline V gene data show CDR1 as SEHNR and CDR2 as FQNEAQ (reference sequence). The CDR3 contains 15 residues. Unmatched junction bases numbered 7, after V lost 6 bases and J lost 4 bases. The CDR3 reads CASSSGTGGTYEQYF. In DNA, the CDR3 is TGTGCCAGCAGTTCTGGGACAGGGGGCACGTACGAGCAGTACTTC.

In this sample, this clone turned up once. This chain connects TRBV28 to TRBJ2-7; D is unclear. Germline-derived CDR1 and CDR2 are MDHEN and SYDVKM. The CDR3 consists of 12 residues. The V end lost 6 bases, the J end lost 0 bases, and 6 bases lay between the germline ends. This CDR3 reads CASRRNSYEQYF. The CDR3 nucleotides are TGTGCCAGCAGGAGGAACTCCTACGAGCAGTACTTC.

The chain employs TRBV29-1 and TRBJ2-1, with D possibly being TRBD1 (5 bases). CDR1 and CDR2 from the germline V gene are SQVTM and ANQGSEA. The V end lost 2 bases, the J end lost 7 bases, and 9 bases lay between the germline ends. This CDR3 is built from 12 residues. As DNA, the CDR3 is TGCAGCGTTGAATGGGGCCGTAATGAGCAGTTCTTC. It yields the protein CSVEWGRNEQFF.

This chain connects TRBV27 to TRBJ2-5; TRBD2 aligns across 9 bases. Per the germline V gene, CDR1 is MNHEY and CDR2 is SMNVEV (reference sequence). The V gene end was trimmed by 5 bases and the J gene end by 5 bases; junction bases not matched to a gene: 9. This CDR3 is 15 amino acids long. The CDR3, as DNA: TGTGCCAGCAGTCGAGGCGGGGGGGCGGTTGAGACCCAGTACTTC. This codes for CASSRGGGAVETQYF.

Here the CDR3 reads CASRATGANYGYTF. In DNA form, the CDR3 reads TGTGCCAGCAGAGCGACAGGGGCAAACTATGGCTACACCTTC. The chain joins TRBV6-5 to TRBJ1-2, with TRBD1 identical over 8 bases. J gave up 2 bases and V 6 bases, and 5 bases lay outside the gene matches. The CDR3 is 14 amino acids. Germline assignment: CDR1 MNHEY and CDR2 SVGAGI.

J is TRBJ2-5 and V is TRBV6-2 or TRBV6-3; 7 bases line up with TRBD2. The V gene's germline CDR1 is MNHEY and CDR2 SVGEGT. The CDR3 contains 14 residues. V lost 5 bases and J lost 3; bases outside the gene matches: 6. The CDR3 nucleotides are TGTGCCAGCAGTCCCTACCTAGCGGAAGAGACCCAGTACTTC. This translates into CASSPYLAEETQYF.

Remarks on this clone: The sample carries other DNA sequences with the same CDR3. The V and J genes are TRBV20-1 and TRBJ2-7; no clear D. CDR1 and CDR2 (germline): DFQATT, SNEGSKA (reference sequence). Trimming left V 3 bases short and J 5 bases short, with 8 bases between. This CDR3 region has 11 residues. CDR3 bases: TGCAGTGCTAGGAGTGGTCACGAGCAGTACTTC. This codes for CSARSGHEQYF.

This chain uses TRBV5-8 with TRBJ1-5, with TRBD1 matching 9 bases. Germline loops: CDR1 SGHTS, CDR2 YDEGEE. This CDR3 contains 16 residues. V shed 4 bases and J 6 bases; nucleotides not matched to a gene: 11. The CDR3 nucleotides are TGTGCCAGCAGCCATGCCGGGACAGGGTCTCGTCAGCCCCAGCATTTT. The encoded protein is CASSHAGTGSRQPQHF. The full variable domain, rest sourced from reference TRBV5-8 and TRBJ1-5, is EAGVTQSPTHLIKTRGQQATLRCSPISGHTSVYWYQQALGLGLQFLLWYDEGEERNRGNFPPRFSGRQFPNYSSELNVNALELEDSALYLCASSHAGTGSRQPQHFGDGTRLSIL.

The chain employs TRBV3-1 (or the pseudogene TRBV3-2) and TRBJ2-7, with 7 positions matching TRBD1. Germline-derived CDR1 and CDR2 are LGHDT and YNNKEL (reference sequence). The CDR3 contains 16 residues. V lost 0 bases and J lost 2; bases outside the gene matches: 7. The CDR3 DNA reads TGTGCCAGCAGCCAAGATCTAGTTCAGGGGGCCTACGAGCAGTACTTC. The encoded protein is CASSQDLVQGAYEQYF.

The rearrangement joins TRBV2 to TRBJ2-3; D ambiguous. In germline, CDR1 is SNHLY, CDR2 FYNNEI. This CDR3 has 14 residues. The V end was cut by 4 bases, the J end by 0 bases, with 8 bases between. In nucleotides, the CDR3 is TGTGCCAGCAGTGCGTTGGGCAGCACAGATACGCAGTATTTT. Translated, it gives CASSALGSTDTQYF.

The V gene is TRBV6-5, the J gene TRBJ2-5; no definite D call. V lost 3 bases and J lost 0, with 5 bases in between. The germline CDR1 and CDR2 sequences are MNHEY and SVGAGI. The CDR3 contains 13 residues. The CDR3 DNA sequence: TGTGCCAGCAGTTATCTAGACCAAGAGACCCAGTACTTC. It translates to CASSYLDQETQYF.

The chain is built from TRBV6-5 and TRBJ2-7, with D tentatively TRBD2 (5 bases). Trimming cost V 10 bases and J 0 bases, with 10 bases left between them. This CDR3 has 12 amino acids. The germline V gene encodes CDR1 MNHEY and CDR2 SVGAGI. CDR3 residues: CATNRDSYEQYF. DNA for the CDR3: TGTGCCACCAACCGGGACTCCTACGAGCAGTACTTC.